These T cell receptor beta chains were read from a single sample in a study of Ad26.COV2.S vaccination and SARS-CoV-2 variants. Sequencing used immunoSEQ multiplex PCR; TCRdb keeps in-frame clones, though not all of them. The data show around 450,000 clones, 90% seen once. Sample: peripheral blood, taken in a trial of Ad26.COV2.S vaccine versus placebo. These receptors were taken from a person between 18 and 60 years old who received the Ad26.COV2.S COVID-19 vaccine or a placebo. CDR3s include the opening cysteine and the closing phenylalanine or tryptophan. Fields, in order: clone size, J gene, V gene, CDR3 protein. The size of a clone is reported for some rows only, either as once, few or many, or as a class for expanded clones.

abundance: NA
j_gene: TRBJ2-5
v_gene: TRBV19
CDR3aa: CASRRAAFETQYF

abundance: NA
j_gene: TRBJ2-7
v_gene: TRBV27
CDR3aa: CASMGSYEQYF

abundance: NA
j_gene: TRBJ2-7
v_gene: TRBV3-1/TRBV3-2
CDR3aa: CASSLRGRSSYEQYF

abundance: NA
j_gene: TRBJ1-6
v_gene: TRBV10-2
CDR3aa: CASSVQGHGSPLHF

abundance: NA
j_gene: TRBJ2-3
v_gene: TRBV30
CDR3aa: CAWSPGLAGTDTQYF

abundance: NA
j_gene: TRBJ2-5
v_gene: TRBV28
CDR3aa: CASSPDYQETQYF

abundance: NA
j_gene: TRBJ2-7
v_gene: TRBV7-2
CDR3aa: CASSSEQGADEQYF

abundance: NA
j_gene: TRBJ2-1
v_gene: TRBV10-3
CDR3aa: CAISEPGQGSYNEQFF

abundance: NA
j_gene: TRBJ2-3
v_gene: TRBV12-3/TRBV12-4
CDR3aa: CASSLPGTDTQYF

abundance: NA
j_gene: TRBJ2-1
v_gene: TRBV6-4
CDR3aa: CASSFSGRISDEQFF

abundance: once
j_gene: TRBJ1-2
v_gene: TRBV28
CDR3aa: CASSFHRDPPYGYTF

abundance: NA
j_gene: TRBJ1-5
v_gene: TRBV27
CDR3aa: CASSNYRGNQPQHF

abundance: once
j_gene: TRBJ1-3
v_gene: TRBV6-5
CDR3aa: CASSLDRNSGNTIYF

abundance: NA
j_gene: TRBJ2-7
v_gene: TRBV29-1
CDR3aa: CSASGGYEQYF

abundance: NA
j_gene: TRBJ2-2
v_gene: TRBV4-2
CDR3aa: CASSQEPGLDTGELFF

abundance: NA
j_gene: TRBJ2-1
v_gene: TRBV3-1/TRBV3-2
CDR3aa: CASSQDGAGGSYNEQFF

abundance: once
j_gene: TRBJ1-1
v_gene: TRBV5-6
CDR3aa: CASSLVTVRYTEAFF

abundance: NA
j_gene: TRBJ2-1
v_gene: TRBV7-9
CDR3aa: CASSIRLEQFF

abundance: once
j_gene: TRBJ1-1
v_gene: TRBV7-3
CDR3aa: CASSRDRGTEAFF

abundance: NA
j_gene: TRBJ2-1
v_gene: TRBV7-3
CDR3aa: CASSTSPGLAGGGKYNEQFF

abundance: NA
j_gene: TRBJ1-5
v_gene: TRBV10-3
CDR3aa: CAISETGGNNQPQHF

abundance: NA
j_gene: TRBJ2-7
v_gene: TRBV5-1
CDR3aa: CASSLAGNEQYF

abundance: NA
j_gene: TRBJ2-5
v_gene: TRBV7-9
CDR3aa: CASSGGSWTGGETQYF

abundance: NA
j_gene: TRBJ2-1
v_gene: TRBV6-2/TRBV6-3
CDR3aa: CASSPAIGEVNEQFF

abundance: NA
j_gene: TRBJ2-7
v_gene: TRBV11-2
CDR3aa: CASSSTGHPDEQYF

abundance: NA
j_gene: TRBJ1-1
v_gene: TRBV6-2/TRBV6-3
CDR3aa: CASSRAANTEAFF

abundance: NA
j_gene: TRBJ2-3
v_gene: TRBV5-1
CDR3aa: CASSWIAATDTQYF

abundance: NA
j_gene: TRBJ2-7
v_gene: TRBV2
CDR3aa: CASTSLSSYEQYF

abundance: NA
j_gene: TRBJ1-6
v_gene: TRBV15
CDR3aa: CATSEGTGSSYNSPLHF

abundance: NA
j_gene: TRBJ1-4
v_gene: TRBV6-5
CDR3aa: CASSQQGATNEKLFF

abundance: NA
j_gene: TRBJ2-5
v_gene: TRBV14
CDR3aa: CASSQVGLALETQYF

abundance: NA
j_gene: TRBJ2-3
v_gene: TRBV3-1/TRBV3-2
CDR3aa: CASSQERLAGGDTQYF

abundance: NA
j_gene: TRBJ1-5
v_gene: TRBV11-2
CDR3aa: CASSFLASGRQPQHF

abundance: NA
j_gene: TRBJ2-1
v_gene: TRBV5-5
CDR3aa: CASSLAGGRDEQFF

abundance: NA
j_gene: TRBJ2-1
v_gene: TRBV10-3
CDR3aa: CAISEMRDNEQFF

abundance: NA
j_gene: TRBJ2-7
v_gene: TRBV11-2
CDR3aa: CASSLTGTGNFYEQYF

abundance: NA
j_gene: TRBJ2-1
v_gene: TRBV28
CDR3aa: CASKGGWSYNEQFF

abundance: once
j_gene: TRBJ2-2
v_gene: TRBV11-2
CDR3aa: CASRPGTDLSGELFF

abundance: NA
j_gene: TRBJ2-3
v_gene: TRBV9
CDR3aa: CASSVRGLGRSTDTQYF

abundance: once
j_gene: TRBJ2-1
v_gene: TRBV5-6
CDR3aa: CASSIGLTRSYNEQFF

abundance: NA
j_gene: TRBJ1-1
v_gene: TRBV14
CDR3aa: CASSPRSAGAFF

abundance: NA
j_gene: TRBJ2-5
v_gene: TRBV4-2
CDR3aa: CASSQYQASGQETQYF

abundance: NA
j_gene: TRBJ2-5
v_gene: TRBV21-1
CDR3aa: CASSPGASGRSQETQYF

abundance: NA
j_gene: TRBJ1-6
v_gene: TRBV27
CDR3aa: CASRLREPRNSPLHF

abundance: NA
j_gene: TRBJ2-1
v_gene: TRBV28
CDR3aa: CASSLPGEQFF

abundance: NA
j_gene: TRBJ2-7
v_gene: TRBV19
CDR3aa: CASSQGANEQYF

abundance: NA
j_gene: TRBJ1-1
v_gene: TRBV28
CDR3aa: CASSLVLNTEAFF

abundance: NA
j_gene: TRBJ2-2
v_gene: TRBV7-2
CDR3aa: CASSLAPQGVGELFF

abundance: NA
j_gene: TRBJ2-1
v_gene: TRBV18
CDR3aa: CASSPVSRTSGMNEQFF

abundance: once
j_gene: TRBJ1-2
v_gene: TRBV28
CDR3aa: CASRLTGGGYTF

abundance: NA
j_gene: TRBJ1-2
v_gene: TRBV5-1
CDR3aa: CASSFSYDYGYTF

abundance: NA
j_gene: TRBJ2-1
v_gene: TRBV7-2
CDR3aa: CASSLAGTTYNEQFF